Listed here is a single T cell receptor beta chain. Its antigen remains undetermined. The record has no base qualities; no much larger clone is one base away. Interpreted using the paper, the time point label stands for: week 11, during vaccination. Every vaccine dose consisted of 300 ug of a 20-mer mutant IDH1 peptide in Montanide, administered subcutaneously together with topical imiquimod. The donors had newly diagnosed IDH1-mutant astrocytomas of WHO grade 3 or 4 that showed loss of nuclear ATRX. The samples were drawn from NOA16, a multicentre, single-arm, open-label phase I trial in Germany that tested a mutant IDH1 peptide vaccine in humans for the first time. Genomic DNA for TCRB sequencing was isolated from EDTA blood with the DNeasy Blood and Tissue Kit. CDR1 and CDR2 were assigned from the germline V gene as MDHEN and SYDVKM. There are 15 amino acids in the CDR3, from cysteine to phenylalanine inclusive. Left in the record is the CDR3 DNA by itself, 45 bases read in frame from the first base. Trimming costs V 5 bases and J 0 bases, and their ends lie 11 bases apart.

This entry comes from a study of a mutant IDH1 vaccine in newly diagnosed glioma (dated by TCRdb to the early 2020s). General notes on the study: Patients were given eight vaccinations, in weeks 1, 3, 5, 7, 11, 15, 19 and 23, which matched visits V03 through V10. Vaccination was initiated 4-6 weeks after radiotherapy alone, or concurrently with temozolomide cycles in the chemotherapy-containing groups. Of the roughly 33 treated patients, 62.5% were male and approximately 38% were female, and a mean age of roughly 41 years was recorded. Before enrollment, most patients had been given radiochemotherapy with temozolomide as standard therapy, while the rest had received either radiotherapy alone or temozolomide alone. Peripheral blood was collected at six visits: V03 (baseline), V05, V07, V10, V12 and V13. For exploratory analyses, around 23 treated patients had longitudinal TCRB deep sequencing done wherever samples were available.

Study-level results and caveats: It was noted by the authors that analyses of patient blood samples could not be reproduced owing to sample limitations. Selection of PBMC samples for TCRB deep sequencing was based on availability. No apparent relationship was observed between pseudoprogression and alterations in the top peripheral T cell clonotypes detected by TCRB sequencing. Immune responses induced by the vaccine were seen in roughly 95% of patients across multiple MHC alleles.

Library creation used the immunoSEQ multiplex PCR assay. Rearranged TCR beta chain sequences were amplified using the hsTCRB Kit according to the manufacturer's protocol. TCRB libraries were sequenced on an Illumina MiSeq. Regarding the original processing steps: The kit vendor's proprietary platform handled demultiplexing, trimming and gene mapping. The table was pulled from immuneACCESS by TCRdb, which kept in-frame rearrangements only. Such tables lose some clones; where checked, under half of the loss comes from unresolved V genes, and the rest has no known cause. From that table come the V and J calls and clone size; the DNA was used to work out D and trimming. The sample table records roughly 110,000 clones; 85% to 90% of these occur just once. In total, the top ten clones hold 0.6% to 0.75% of the sample.

The sample in question was PBMCs, obtained from a glioma patient whose treatment included an IDH1 peptide vaccine. This chain joins TRBV28 to TRBJ1-5, with the D gene not clear enough to name. This receptor was obtained from a woman between 50 and 59 years old with glioma. The CDR3 protein: CASSTSANSNQPQHF. In nucleotides, the sequence is TGTGCCAGCAGTACCAGTGCTAATAGCAATCAGCCCCAGCATTTT.